These T cell receptor beta chains were read from a single sample in a study of T cells in Graves' hyperthyroidism and ophthalmopathy. Using its own MiXCR run on the multiplex PCR reads, TCRdb lists one record per CDR3 protein. Here the sample spans 300,000 to 500,000 distinct CDR3 sequences, over 12% being singletons. The sample comprised blood. The receptors stem from a man between 45 and 60 years old with Graves' ophthalmopathy. Each CDR3 is given with its conserved first and last residue. A D gene is named only where the DNA matches it firmly. Size tells how often a clone was seen (once, few, many) or the class of an expanded clone, and some rows leave it out.

TRBV5-1	TRBJ2-2	-	-	CASSSDPANTGELFF	TGCGCCAGCAGCAGTGACCCGGCGAACACCGGGGAGCTGTTTTTT
TRBV19	TRBJ2-5	many	TRBD2	CASSIAGGIETQYF	TGTGCCAGTAGTATAGCGGGAGGGATAGAGACCCAGTACTTC
TRBV28	TRBJ2-3	-	TRBD2	CASSGGFPSTDTQYF	TGTGCCAGCTCGGGGGGGTTTCCTAGCACAGATACGCAGTATTTT
TRBV18	TRBJ2-3	few	TRBD2	CASSPPAAGGKGGAQYF	TGTGCCAGCTCGCCTCCCGCTGCGGGAGGAAAAGGGGGTGCGCAGTATTTT
TRBV12-3/TRBV12-4	TRBJ2-3	few	TRBD2	CASRREDTDTQYF	TGTGCCAGCAGGCGGGAGGACACAGATACGCAGTATTTT
TRBV20-1	TRBJ2-5	few	-	CSASSVETQYF	TGCAGTGCTAGTAGCGTCGAGACCCAGTACTTC
TRBV4-1	TRBJ1-2	-	-	CASRKDTRQSGYTF	TGCGCCAGCAGAAAGGACACGCGACAGAGTGGCTACACCTTC
TRBV12-5	TRBJ1-5	-	TRBD1	CASGWGQGDQPQHF	TGTGCTAGTGGTTGGGGACAGGGAGACCAGCCCCAGCATTTT
TRBV2	TRBJ2-5	many	TRBD2	CARVAGDQETQYF	TGTGCCAGAGTAGCGGGAGACCAAGAGACCCAGTACTTC
TRBV7-8	TRBJ2-7	-	TRBD1	CASSPHTQVQGFREQYF	TGTGCCAGCAGCCCACATACCCAAGTACAGGGGTTCCGCGAGCAGTACTTC
TRBV12-3/TRBV12-4	TRBJ2-2	-	-	CASSPTGPSVTGELFF	TGTGCCAGCAGCCCAACAGGGCCCTCAGTCACCGGGGAGCTGTTTTTT
TRBV10-3	TRBJ2-7	few	TRBD2	CAISERTSGSDEQYF	TGTGCCATCAGTGAAAGGACTAGCGGGAGTGACGAGCAGTACTTC
TRBV14	TRBJ2-3	few	-	CASSQAIHPTQYF	TGTGCCAGCAGCCAAGCCATACACCCTACGCAGTATTTT
TRBV27	TRBJ2-7	many	TRBD2	CASRKSASGRGTEQYF	TGTGCCAGCCGCAAATCGGCTAGCGGGAGAGGAACCGAGCAGTACTTC
TRBV5-1	TRBJ2-2	-	-	CASSPGSDTGELFF	TGCGCCAGCAGCCCGGGCTCCGACACCGGGGAGCTGTTTTTT
TRBV5-4	TRBJ2-4	few	TRBD2	CASSLGVSGNGAKNIQYF	TGTGCCAGCAGCTTGGGGGTTAGCGGGAATGGAGCCAAAAACATTCAGTACTTC
TRBV2	TRBJ2-7	-	-	CASGESGHEQYF	TGTGCCAGCGGAGAGAGCGGCCACGAGCAGTACTTC
TRBV20-1	TRBJ1-1	many	-	CSARDGPTNTEAFF	TGCAGTGCTAGAGACGGTCCAACGAACACTGAAGCTTTCTTT
TRBV5-1	TRBJ2-3	few	-	CASSARGRAGHTDTQYF	TGCGCCAGCAGTGCGCGTGGCCGAGCGGGACACACAGATACGCAGTATTTT
TRBV29-1	TRBJ2-7	few	-	CSVNGQSSGYEQYF	TGCAGCGTCAACGGACAGTCCTCGGGCTACGAGCAGTACTTC
TRBV24-1	TRBJ2-1	few	TRBD1	CATRTGGPYNEQFF	TGTGCCACAAGAACAGGGGGCCCCTACAATGAGCAGTTCTTC
TRBV2	TRBJ1-6	many	-	CASSRTRDGGVSPLHF	TGTGCCAGCAGTCGAACACGGGACGGCGGGGTTTCACCCCTCCACTTT
TRBV12-3/TRBV12-4	TRBJ2-7	many	TRBD1	CASSHGTGDYEQYF	TGTGCCAGCAGTCACGGGACAGGAGACTACGAGCAGTACTTC
TRBV28	TRBJ2-1	many	TRBD2	CASTPMLGSGKLHNEQFF	TGTGCCAGCACCCCCATGTTGGGTAGCGGGAAGCTTCACAATGAGCAGTTCTTC
TRBV30	TRBJ1-5	-	TRBD1	CAWSGTAADQPQHF	TGTGCCTGGAGCGGGACAGCTGCGGACCAGCCCCAGCATTTT
TRBV10-3	TRBJ1-2	-	-	CAISDDSNLDGYTF	TGTGCCATCAGTGATGACAGTAACCTTGATGGCTACACCTTC
TRBV6-1	TRBJ2-1	many	-	CASSEPTASYNEQFF	TGTGCCAGCAGTGAACCCACGGCCTCCTACAATGAGCAGTTCTTC
TRBV7-9	TRBJ2-7	many	TRBD1	CASSFSSRQGSSYEQYF	TGTGCCAGCAGCTTCAGTTCTCGACAGGGGAGCTCCTACGAGCAGTACTTC
TRBV28	TRBJ2-5	-	TRBD1	CASRGQGQPQETQYF	TGTGCCAGCAGGGGACAGGGGCAACCCCAAGAGACCCAGTACTTC
TRBV12-5	TRBJ2-7	-	-	CASGLDSGFRGYEQYF	TGTGCTAGTGGTTTGGACTCGGGGTTCAGAGGGTACGAGCAGTACTTC
TRBV3-1	TRBJ1-1	many	-	CASSQAGGEAFF	TGTGCCAGCAGCCAAGCGGGGGGAGAAGCTTTCTTT
TRBV9	TRBJ2-3	-	-	CASNLGGGSTDTQYF	TGTGCCAGCAACCTGGGGGGCGGTAGCACAGATACGCAGTATTTT
TRBV3-1	TRBJ2-3	-	-	CASSQDDVVLSDTQYF	TGTGCCAGCAGCCAAGATGACGTAGTCCTGTCAGATACGCAGTATTTT
TRBV5-1	TRBJ2-1	many	TRBD2	CASNLGGLAVNEQFF	TGCGCCAGCAACCTCGGAGGACTAGCGGTCAATGAGCAGTTCTTC
TRBV20-1	TRBJ2-5	few	TRBD2	CSARDQPWTSGRETQYF	TGCAGTGCTAGAGACCAACCCTGGACTAGCGGGAGGGAGACCCAGTACTTC
TRBV7-8	TRBJ2-7	few	-	CASSLDLMVAYEQYF	TGTGCCAGCAGCTTAGATTTGATGGTTGCCTACGAGCAGTACTTC
TRBV7-9	TRBJ1-2	many	-	CASSPSLGARDYGYTF	TGTGCCAGCAGCCCCAGTTTGGGGGCGCGCGACTATGGCTACACCTTC
TRBV24-1	TRBJ1-5	many	TRBD1	CATSVAGGGQPQHF	TGTGCCACCAGTGTAGCAGGGGGAGGTCAGCCCCAGCATTTT
TRBV7-9	TRBJ2-7	-	TRBD1	CASSSGGQYEQYF	TGTGCCAGCAGCTCAGGGGGACAGTACGAGCAGTACTTC
TRBV7-2	TRBJ2-3	many	-	CASSFRDSTDTQYF	TGTGCCAGCAGCTTCCGGGACTCCACAGATACGCAGTATTTT
TRBV20-1	TRBJ1-1	-	TRBD1	CSAFGQGAMVAFF	TGCAGTGCATTTGGACAGGGGGCGATGGTCGCTTTCTTT